This T cell receptor (beta chain) came from a study of shared clonotypes between healthy human individuals (dated by TCRdb to about 2020). For context, the study as a whole: The cohort comprised a couple of women and a few men aged 18 to 49 years. Libraries were prepared and TCR repertoires were sequenced by different laboratories using diverse techniques, in order to increase sequencing depth and limit assay-specific biases. Per donor, leukapheresis produced somewhere between about 0.85 and 10 billion PBMCs. The study deeply sequenced blood TCR repertoires of about five healthy adults to estimate repertoire size and the extent of clonotype sharing between individuals. For each donor, three plates each were used for CD4 naive and CD4 memory, two plates were used for CD8 naive, and one plate was used for CD8 memory. Study-wide conclusions, independent of this receptor: Compared with non-shared clonotypes, the clonotypes found in all four sorted-subset donors had higher generation probabilities. Pairwise subsampling led to the expectation that sequencing depth would affect the degree of clonotype sharing among donors. Across four donors, about 4.5% of naive CD4, 3% to 4% of naive CD8, around 2.1% of memory CD4, and approximately 0.4% of memory CD8 clonotypes were shared. Larger estimated clonotype richness was generally found for naive subsets than for memory subsets. Only blood was sampled, and tissue TCR repertoires likely differ from those in blood. Even with the large sequencing depth, rarefaction of the sorted-subset datasets indicated that sequencing was incomplete. The small number of donors limited the genetic and exposure-history diversity represented.

Sequences GTSNPN (CDR1) and SVGIG (CDR2) are obtained from the germline V gene (reference sequence). From the cysteine up to the phenylalanine, the CDR3 has a length of 16 residues. Only CDR3 DNA remains: 48 bases, in frame from the first base. The V end loses 0 bases and the J end loses 4 bases, and a stretch of 13 bases separates them. Using the deep immunoSEQ assay, multiplex PCR amplified TCR CDR3 regions from genomic DNA. Genomic DNA extracted from each cell subset was distributed evenly over all wells of several immunoSEQ 96-well plates, and each plate served as one replicate. Each replicate PCR for sorted subsets received around 200 ng genomic DNA, equal to roughly 30,000 T cell genomes. The purified libraries were quantified using a Qubit 3.0 fluorometer, sized with a Bioanalyzer 2100, and then quantified again using the KAPA Library Quantification kit. Every immunoSEQ 96-well plate was sequenced on a dedicated single-read 150-cycle Illumina NextSeq 550 flow cell. Per the source publication's procedure: Because the immunoSEQ output held only junctional sequences and lacked quality scores, the filtering could not match the filtering applied to full-length reads. Sequences were annotated with PyIR, a Python wrapper for IgBLAST v1.9, using IMGT germline references to assign V/J genes and CDR3. Reads were filtered out if the reads had weak V/J assignments (E-value above 1e-6), no CDR3, stop codons, out-of-frame junctions, or ambiguous translated residues. A V3J clonotype was defined by an identical inferred V gene, J gene, and CDR3 amino acid sequence. Percentage overlap between repertoires was computed as shared unique clonotypes divided by the size of the smaller repertoire. Richness of each repertoire was evaluated using RTK rarefaction, the Chao1 estimator, and Recon v2.1 estimates of unobserved clonotypes. Generation probabilities were computed with OLGA for all TCRbeta clonotypes obtained by the gDNA method from a handful of donors. TCRdb stores this immuneACCESS table with in-frame sequences only. Part of the clones is absent; in the studies checked, under half of the shortfall reflects unresolved V genes, and no reason is known for the rest. That table supplies the V and J calls and clone size; D and trimming were determined from the DNA. The sample yields some 2,100,000 clones; about 93% were counted once. The ten biggest clones cover around 1.7% of the sample.

Concerning this clone: The antigen this receptor binds is unknown. No base quality values were provided; no much bigger clone lies one nucleotide off.

For the CD8 naive samples, CD45RO-negative cells were positively selected for CCR7, yielding a CD45RA+CCR7+ population from which TemRA cells were excluded. The donors were healthy, HIV-negative adults with no recently reported acute infections or vaccinations. Every donor was a Caucasian adult residing in Nashville, Tennessee, USA. Blood was obtained by leukapheresis, after which PBMCs were separated by Ficoll-Histopaque density gradient centrifugation and cryopreserved in liquid nitrogen vapor phase. Analytical flow cytometry was used to check the purity and quantity of each magnetically sorted T cell population. Genomic DNA was isolated from every sorted fraction and measured by UV absorbance on a Nanodrop 2000c.

The rearranged chain carries TRBV30 and TRBJ2-6; the D match is possibly TRBD1 or TRBD2, with 5 bases aligned in each. The material sequenced was naive CD8+ T cells from PBMCs. Sample cell subset or site, as interpreted from the label and publication: CD45RA+CCR7+. The sequence came from a young man in good health. Some clones in this sample may be carry-over from other donors' samples. This receptor has the CDR3 CAWSVPRGAGANVLTF. Here is the DNA: TGTGCCTGGAGTGTACCAAGAGGGGCAGGGGCCAACGTCCTGACTTTC.